The rows below give T cell receptor beta chains drawn from one sample of a study of T cells after yellow fever vaccination. One entry per CDR3 protein results from TCRdb running MiXCR on the 5' RACE reads. Of around 310,000 distinct CDR3 sequences in the sample, around 4.1% were seen once. The sequencing here drew on PBMCs, taken 5 days after the yellow fever booster vaccination. These receptors all stem from a man younger than 30 who received the YFV17D yellow fever vaccine. Both conserved end residues are part of each CDR3. Fields, in order: clone size, V gene, D gene, J gene, CDR3 DNA, CDR3 protein. The D gene is left open where the match is weak. Clone size is given for some rows only: seen once, a few or many times, or a class if the clone is expanded.

many,TRBV7-9,.,TRBJ2-3,TGTGCCAGCAGCTTAGATTTCACCACAGATACGCAGTATTTT,CASSLDFTTDTQYF
.,TRBV29-1,TRBD1,TRBJ1-4,TGCAGCGTTGAAACCCGACTCGGACAGGGCACTAATGAAAAACTGTTTTTT,CSVETRLGQGTNEKLFF
many,TRBV20-1,.,TRBJ2-3,TGCAGTGCCACGAGGGTTGGTACAGATACGCAGTATTTT,CSATRVGTDTQYF
few,TRBV18,.,TRBJ2-2,TGTGCCAGCTCACGAACTGAGGGTACCGGGGAGCTGTTTTTT,CASSRTEGTGELFF
few,TRBV7-9,TRBD1,TRBJ2-3,TGTGCCAGCAGCCTACCCCCCACGACAGGGAGAACGGGGGATACGCAGTATTTT,CASSLPPTTGRTGDTQYF
.,TRBV4-3,TRBD1,TRBJ1-4,TGCGCCAGCAGCCAATCACCCTCCGGGACAGCGCGAGAAAAACTGTTTTTT,CASSQSPSGTAREKLFF
few,TRBV6-5,.,TRBJ1-1,TGTGCCAGCAGTTACTCGAAGTTGGTGGGTGAAGCTTTCTTT,CASSYSKLVGEAFF
.,TRBV11-1,.,TRBJ2-6,TGTGCCAGCAGCTTTGTACGGATCTCTGGGGCCAACGTCCTGACTTTC,CASSFVRISGANVLTF
.,TRBV4-3,.,TRBJ1-5,TGCGCCAGCAGCCAAGATACGTGGAATCAGCCCCAGCATTTT,CASSQDTWNQPQHF
.,TRBV12-3/TRBV12-4,TRBD2,TRBJ2-3,TGTGCCAGCAAGATAGCGGGCTCAGATACGCAGTATTTT,CASKIAGSDTQYF
few,TRBV20-1,TRBD1,TRBJ1-1,TGCAGTGCTAGGTCAACAGGGGGCAGGAACACTGAAGCTTTCTTT,CSARSTGGRNTEAFF
.,TRBV21-1,.,TRBJ2-5,TGTGCCAGCAGCTACGTGGACGGCTACGGGGCCAAGGAGACCCAGTACTTC,CASSYVDGYGAKETQYF